What follows are 26 T cell receptor beta chains derived from one specimen sequenced in a study of T cells in Graves' hyperthyroidism and ophthalmopathy. Authors of the study amplified TCR beta CDR3 regions from RNA transcripts. The HTBI primer set drove a first-round RT-PCR of the TCR CDR3. TCRdb ran MiXCR on the multiplex PCR reads and lists one entry per CDR3 protein. The table records under 450,000 distinct CDR3 sequences, about 17% of them present only once. The sample comprised blood. These receptors were collected from a young woman with Graves' hyperthyroidism that later progressed to Graves' ophthalmopathy.

In this sample, this clonotype turned up many times. The gene calls are TRBV19 and TRBJ2-3, with D perhaps given as TRBD1 or TRBD2 (6 bases each). V was shortened by 10 bases and J by 8 bases, with 22 bases between the two germline ends. The CDR3 length is 14 residues. Germline-derived CDR1 and CDR2 are LNHDA and SQIVND (reference sequence). The CDR3 region has the DNA TGTGCCACCGAGACTAGAGGGGGAGCAGGTACGCAGTATTTT. It encodes CATETRGGAGTQYF.

This clonotype was counted between two and nine times. V usage is TRBV5-1 and J usage is TRBJ1-6; a possible D gene is TRBD1 (6 bases). Germline V gene data show CDR1 as SGHRS and CDR2 as YFSETQ. The V end was cut by 4 bases, the J end by 5 bases, with 10 bases between. The CDR3 runs 14 residues. The CDR3 DNA sequence: TGCGCCAGCAGCGGCGGGACAAATAATTCACCCCTCCACTTT. This gives the protein CASSGGTNNSPLHF.

This chain connects TRBV3-1 to TRBJ2-1; unclear D gene. The CDR3 loop spans 11 amino acids. The V end was cut by 1 base, the J end by 12 bases, with 7 bases between. The V gene's germline CDR1 is LGHDT and CDR2 YNNKEL (reference sequence). The CDR3 protein is CASSQGLWQFF. The CDR3 coding sequence is TGTGCCAGCAGCCAAGGTCTTTGGCAGTTCTTC.

This clonotype has at least ten counts. The rearrangement uses TRBV6-1 and TRBJ2-5; 7 bases are shared with TRBD2. The CDR3 is 14 residues long. The ends lost 7 bases at V and 4 bases at J; junction bases unmatched: 9. Germline V CDR1 and CDR2: MNHNS, SASEGT. The CDR3 DNA reads TGTGCCAGCAATCCTTGGGGGGGGGTAGAGACCCAGTACTTC. Its protein product is CASNPWGGVETQYF.

This clonotype appeared a few times. The chain links TRBV7-9 to TRBJ2-1; tentative D call: TRBD1 (5 bases). Trimming pared 4 bases from V and 10 bases from J, leaving 11 bases between. The length of the CDR3 is 12 residues. Germline loops: CDR1 SEHNR, CDR2 FQNEAQ (reference sequence). The CDR3 DNA reads TGTGCCAGCAGCTCCAGGGTACTCGAGCAGTTCTTC. Encoded protein: CASSSRVLEQFF.

This clonotype was observed a handful of times. The chain carries TRBV27 and TRBJ2-7; D might be TRBD1 (6 bases). The germline gives CDR1 MNHEY, CDR2 SMNVEV (reference sequence). This CDR3 comprises 15 residues. Trimming left V 3 bases short and J 0 bases short, with 12 bases between. This CDR3 is CASSLQGPSSYEQYF. Written as DNA, the CDR3 is TGTGCCAGCAGTTTGCAGGGGCCAAGCTCCTACGAGCAGTACTTC.

This clonotype was recorded at least ten times. The gene calls are TRBV18 and TRBJ1-1; D is ambiguous. Trimming pared 8 bases from V and 1 base from J, leaving 14 bases between. The CDR3 is made up of 14 amino acids. Germline-derived CDR1 and CDR2 are KGHSH and LQKENI. CDR3 loop: CASSPGRGNTEAFF. The CDR3 DNA reads as TGTGCCAGCAGCCCCGGACGGGGGAACACTGAAGCTTTCTTT.

The gene calls are TRBV7-9 and TRBJ2-7, with 7 bases lining up with TRBD2. The CDR3 consists of 15 residues. CDR1 is SEHNR and CDR2 is FQNEAQ in the germline V gene (reference sequence). J lost 7 bases, V lost 6 bases, and 15 bases had no gene match. The CDR3 DNA reads TGTGCCAGCAGGGGACCGGACCCCGGGAGGCGGGAGCAGTACTTC. The encoded protein is CASRGPDPGRREQYF.

This clonotype was picked up a small number of times. The V gene is TRBV19, the J gene TRBJ2-1, with TRBD2 matching 7 bases. The V gene's germline CDR1 is LNHDA and CDR2 SQIVND (reference sequence). Trimming at V came to 6 bases and at J to 3 bases, leaving 5 bases not matched to a gene. This CDR3 has 14 amino acids. The CDR3 reads CASRREMDYNEQFF. CDR3 coding DNA: TGTGCCAGTAGGCGGGAGATGGACTACAATGAGCAGTTCTTC.

There are a few counts of this clonotype. This chain links TRBV30 with TRBJ1-3; D uncertain. The CDR3 spans 19 residues. Germline CDR1 GTSNPN, CDR2 SVGIG (reference sequence). Trimming removed 2 bases from V and 0 bases from J, with 23 bases in between. The CDR3: CAWSPVRSDVPYSGNTIYF. The DNA of the CDR3 is TGTGCCTGGAGTCCCGTACGTTCAGACGTGCCGTACTCTGGAAACACCATATATTTT.

This clonotype was detected only a few times. V is TRBV10-2 and J is TRBJ1-1; D gene unclear. Germline CDR1 WSHSY, CDR2 SAAADI. The CDR3 runs to 11 residues. Trimming cost V 4 bases and J 10 bases, with 10 bases left between them. In DNA form, the CDR3 reads TGCGCCAGCAGTGTCAGCGGTTTAGCTTTCTTT. Encoded protein: CASSVSGLAFF.

This clonotype was recorded many times. The J gene is TRBJ2-1, the V gene TRBV10-2; 9 nucleotides line up with TRBD2. The germline gives CDR1 WSHSY, CDR2 SAAADI. V gave up 2 bases and J gave up 6 bases; unmatched junction bases: 5. The CDR3 runs 15 residues. CDR3 residues: CASSERLADGNEQFF. Here the CDR3 DNA reads TGCGCCAGCAGTGAGCGACTAGCGGACGGCAATGAGCAGTTCTTC.

Ten or more counts support this clonotype. The rearrangement uses TRBV10-3 and TRBJ2-4, with D unclear. Looked up from germline, CDR1 is ENHRY and CDR2 is SYGVKD. The V end was cut by 3 bases, the J end by 3 bases, with 6 bases between. CDR3 length: 13 amino acids. DNA of the CDR3: TGTGCCATCAGTGACGACAACAAAAACATTCAGTACTTC. Translation gives CAISDDNKNIQYF.

This clonotype was seen many times. V and J are TRBV28 and TRBJ2-4; 8 bases fit TRBD1. The CDR3 totals 16 residues. With V trimmed by 2 bases and J by 3 bases, 6 bases remained unmatched. Germline CDR1 reads MDHEN; CDR2 reads SYDVKM. CDR3 loop: CASSLTGQVDKNIQYF. The CDR3 bases are TGTGCCAGCAGTTTAACGGGACAGGTCGACAAAAACATTCAGTACTTC.

Ten or more counts support this clonotype. V is TRBV19 and J is TRBJ1-5; tentative D call: TRBD1 (6 bases). This CDR3 comprises 15 residues. Per the germline V gene, CDR1 is LNHDA and CDR2 is SQIVND (reference sequence). Trimming stripped 5 bases from V and 0 bases from J, with 11 bases between. CDR3 residues: CASSWDTYSNQPQHF. As DNA, the CDR3 is TGTGCCAGTAGTTGGGACACCTATAGCAATCAGCCCCAGCATTTT.

This clonotype was recorded many times. This chain connects TRBV18 to TRBJ1-4, with D perhaps matching TRBD1 (6 bases). Trimming stripped 5 bases from V and 7 bases from J, with 14 bases between. Germline V gene data show CDR1 as KGHSH and CDR2 as LQKENI. This CDR3 is built from 14 residues. The CDR3 protein is CASSLDRGREKLFF. DNA of the CDR3: TGTGCCAGCTCATTGGACAGAGGGCGTGAAAAACTGTTTTTT.

This clonotype has a count of ten or more. This chain connects TRBV11-2 to TRBJ1-4, with D possibly TRBD1 on 5 matching bases. CDR1 is SGHAT and CDR2 is FQNNGV in the germline V gene. This CDR3 spans 14 amino acids. Trimming left V 4 bases short and J 0 bases short, with 6 bases between. The CDR3 loop reads CASSWGATNEKLFF. The DNA for the CDR3 is TGTGCCAGCAGCTGGGGGGCAACTAATGAAAAACTGTTTTTT.

This clonotype was detected ten times or more. This chain connects TRBV6-1 to TRBJ2-1; 8 bases are shared with TRBD2. J gave up 0 bases and V 6 bases, and 4 bases lay outside the gene matches. The germline V gene has CDR1 MNHNS and CDR2 SASEGT. This CDR3 is built from 15 residues. For the CDR3, the DNA is TGTGCCAGCAGACCAGGGACTAGCTCCTACAATGAGCAGTTCTTC. Its protein product is CASRPGTSSYNEQFF.

This chain uses TRBV19 with TRBJ2-4; 13 bases agree with TRBD2. There are 18 residues in the CDR3. V lost 5 bases and J lost 0; bases outside the gene matches: 7. CDR1 is LNHDA and CDR2 is SQIVND in the germline V gene (reference sequence). CDR3 protein: CASSPRTSGGRAKNIQYF. The CDR3 DNA sequence: TGTGCCAGTAGTCCCCGGACTAGCGGGGGTAGAGCCAAAAACATTCAGTACTTC. The whole variable domain, filled in from reference TRBV19 and TRBJ2-4, reads DGGITQSPKYLFRKEGQNVTLSCEQNLNHDAMYWYRQDPGQGLRLIYYSQIVNDFQKGDIAEGYSVSREKKESFPLTVTSAQKNPTAFYLCASSPRTSGGRAKNIQYFGAGTRLSVL.

This clonotype has a count of ten or more. This rearrangement joins TRBV29-1 to TRBJ2-7, with a weak D call TRBD1 (6 bases). Germline-derived CDR1 and CDR2 are SQVTM and ANQGSEA. This CDR3 contains 13 residues. V was cut by 3 bases and J by 2 bases, with 11 bases left in between. The CDR3 DNA follows: TGCAGCGTTGAGTTTGACAGGACCTACGAGCAGTACTTC. Its protein product is CSVEFDRTYEQYF.

In this sample, this clonotype turned up a few times. The rearrangement joins TRBV5-6 to TRBJ2-7; 11 nucleotides align to TRBD1. The length of the CDR3 is 17 residues. V was clipped by 3 bases and J by 3 bases; unmatched bases: 11. Germline V CDR1 and CDR2: SGHDT, YYEEEE. The CDR3 region has the DNA TGTGCCAGCAGCTCGGATGATCCGGGACAGGGGGACTACGAGCAGTACTTC. This sequence encodes CASSSDDPGQGDYEQYF.

The chain has TRBV20-1 and TRBJ2-1; D gene ambiguous. V lost 3 bases and J lost 4, with 10 bases in between. The CDR3 contains 13 residues. Germline-derived CDR1 and CDR2 are DFQATT and SNEGSKA (reference sequence). CDR3 bases: TGCAGTGCTAGGTTCAAGGGATACAATGAGCAGTTCTTC. Protein: CSARFKGYNEQFF.

The CDR3 here is CASSGTSGGNYNEQFF. DNA for the CDR3: TGTGCCAGCAGTGGGACTAGCGGGGGAAACTACAATGAGCAGTTCTTC. This chain connects TRBV2 to TRBJ2-1, with 13 bases aligning to TRBD2. Germline V CDR1 and CDR2: SNHLY, FYNNEI. CDR3 size: 16 residues. V lost 4 bases and J lost 3; bases outside the gene matches: 3. Together with reference TRBV2 and TRBJ2-1, the CDR3 gives the full variable domain: EPEVTQTPSHQVTQMGQEVILRCVPISNHLYFYWYRQILGQKVEFLVSFYNNEISEKSEIFDDQFSVERPDGSNFTLKIRSTKLEDSAMYFCASSGTSGGNYNEQFFGPGTRLTVL.

This clonotype occurred a few times. The V and J genes are TRBV28 and TRBJ1-3; D is perhaps TRBD1 (5 bases). The germline V and J ends were trimmed by 8 bases and 4 bases, with 12 bases remaining between them. Germline lookup yields CDR1 MDHEN and CDR2 SYDVKM. This CDR3 contains 13 residues. The CDR3 coding sequence is TGTGCCAGCCGGATCCAGGGAGGAAACACCATATATTTT. It codes for CASRIQGGNTIYF.

V usage is TRBV7-8 and J usage is TRBJ2-1; 9 positions match TRBD1. Germline CDR1 and CDR2: SGHVS and FQNEAQ. J lost 0 bases, V lost 4 bases, and 7 bases had no gene match. CDR3 length equals 17 residues. In DNA form, the CDR3 reads TGTGCCAGCAGCTACAGGGGGCCCTTAAGCTCCTACAATGAGCAGTTCTTC. This gives the protein CASSYRGPLSSYNEQFF.

To note about this clonotype: With a much larger clone just one base away, this may be a read error. The rearrangement links TRBV11-2 to TRBJ2-7; 8 nucleotides align to TRBD1. Germline loops: CDR1 SGHAT, CDR2 FQNNGV. The CDR3 has 13 amino acids. CDR3 region: CTSSRQGSSEQYF. The CDR3 coding sequence is TGTACCAGCAGCCGACAGGGGTCTAGTGAGCAGTACTTC. Variable domain in full (rest from reference TRBV11-2 and TRBJ2-7): EAGVAQSPRYKIIEKRQSVAFWCNPISGHATLYWYQQILGQGPKLLIQFQNNGVVDDSQLPKDRFSAERLKGVDSTLKIQPAKLEDSAVYLCTSSRQGSSEQYFGPGTRLTVT.